This T cell receptor beta chain was found in a study of blood T cell repertoires in COVID-19. Study information: The United States, Italy and Spain supplied acute and convalescent COVID-19 samples. Sources were T cells, B-cell-depleted T cells, or PBMCs; the material itself was cDNA or gDNA.

Per the germline V gene, CDR1 is SGHRS and CDR2 is YFSETQ. The CDR3 covers 14 residues. V lost 3 bases, J lost 7 bases, and 14 bases lay in between. In the study's own analysis: From reference gene primer amplification, estimates of nucleated cell counts were derived. The data were produced by immunoSEQ multiplex PCR, yet TCRdb's version contains in-frame clones alone and is incomplete. For V, J and clone size, that table is used; D and trimming come from the DNA. The data hold under 200,000 clones, with about 85% observed a single time. Material: peripheral blood. The receptor comes from a woman aged 80 or older with acute or convalescent COVID-19. The gene calls are TRBV5-1 and TRBJ1-5; D might be TRBD1 (6 bases). CDR3 bases: TGCGCCAGCAGCTCACAGGGTGGTGACCAGCCCCAGCATTTT. It codes for CASSSQGGDQPQHF. Based on the CDR3 plus reference TRBV5-1 and TRBJ1-5, the full variable domain is KAGVTQTPRYLIKTRGQQVTLSCSPISGHRSVSWYQQTPGQGLQFLFEYFSETQRNKGNFPGRFSGRQFSNSRSEMNVSTLELGDSALYLCASSSQGGDQPQHFGDGTRLSIL.